These T cell receptor beta chains were read from a single sample in a study of blood T cell repertoires in COVID-19. TCRdb's table, derived via immunoSEQ multiplex PCR, lists solely in-frame clones and lacks some. This table holds roughly 100,000 clones, around 82% found once. Sequencing input: peripheral blood. The receptors were gathered from a human donor in a cohort sampled during active or convalescent COVID-19. CDR3s include the opening cysteine and the closing phenylalanine or tryptophan. Fields, in order: D gene, J gene, clone size, V gene, CDR3 protein, CDR3 DNA. D genes are given only for firm matches. Clone sizes are given selectively: once, few, many, or a class where the clone is expanded.

TRBD1 TRBJ1-4 . TRBV29-1 CSVTGTANEKLFF TGCAGCGTTACTGGGACAGCTAATGAAAAACTGTTTTTT
TRBD2 TRBJ2-3 . TRBV15 CATSRDKFSGGLSDTQYF TGTGCCACCAGCAGAGATAAGTTTAGCGGGGGGCTTTCAGATACGCAGTATTTT
. TRBJ2-2 . TRBV3-1/TRBV3-2 CASSQDLARAGELFF TGTGCCAGCAGCCAAGATCTGGCGAGGGCCGGGGAGCTGTTTTTT
TRBD2 TRBJ2-7 . TRBV7-9 CASSLVLAGPYEQYF TGTGCCAGCAGCTTAGTACTAGCGGGACCGTACGAGCAGTACTTC
. TRBJ1-2 . TRBV7-9 CASSLTITGTYGYTF TGTGCCAGCAGCTTGACTATTACAGGGACCTATGGCTACACCTTC
TRBD1 TRBJ2-1 . TRBV19 CASSSKPRTGGNEQFF TGTGCCAGTAGTTCTAAACCGAGGACAGGGGGCAATGAGCAGTTCTTC
TRBD1 TRBJ2-7 once TRBV6-2/TRBV6-3 CASSYSPGTGSVDEQYF TGTGCCAGCAGTTACTCCCCCGGGACAGGGTCCGTCGACGAGCAGTACTTC
TRBD2 TRBJ2-7 . TRBV20-1 CSAIDQLGGEQYF TGCAGTGCTATTGACCAACTGGGGGGGGAGCAGTACTTC
. TRBJ1-2 . TRBV7-2 CASSLGGQFYGYTF TGTGCCAGCAGCTTAGGGGGGCAGTTCTATGGCTACACCTTC
TRBD2 TRBJ2-2 . TRBV2 CASPQPPSGGAGELFF TGTGCCAGCCCCCAACCCCCTAGCGGGGGGGCCGGGGAGCTGTTTTTT
TRBD1 TRBJ1-2 . TRBV24-1 CATSGGQGARGYTF TGTGCCACCAGTGGTGGACAGGGGGCTCGTGGCTACACCTTC
TRBD2 TRBJ2-3 . TRBV11-3 CASSLEGGGAVTDTQYF TGTGCCAGCAGCTTAGAAGGCGGGGGGGCCGTAACAGATACGCAGTATTTT
TRBD1 TRBJ2-2 . TRBV5-1 CASSPGAISGTGSTGELFF TGCGCCAGCAGCCCAGGGGCGATATCCGGGACAGGGAGCACCGGGGAGCTGTTTTTT
. TRBJ1-5 . TRBV4-3 CASSQAMRDQPQHF TGCGCCAGCAGCCAAGCCATGAGGGATCAGCCCCAGCATTTT
. TRBJ1-3 . TRBV19 CASTPSGDSSGNTIYF TGTGCCAGTACCCCTTCAGGGGATAGCTCTGGAAACACCATATATTTT
. TRBJ1-5 few TRBV4-2 CASSQAGRKDQPQHF TGTGCCAGCAGCCAAGCTGGCAGGAAAGATCAGCCCCAGCATTTT
. TRBJ1-3 . TRBV9 CASSVGAGEGNTIYF TGTGCCAGCAGCGTAGGTGCAGGGGAAGGAAACACCATATATTTT
. TRBJ2-2 few TRBV5-6 CASSPGGRGTAGELFF TGTGCCAGCAGCCCCGGGGGGCGGGGGACGGCCGGGGAGCTGTTTTTT
. TRBJ1-5 once TRBV30 CASSREIGQPQHF TGTGCGTCTAGTCGGGAAATCGGGCAGCCCCAGCATTTT
. TRBJ1-1 . TRBV11-3 CASSLTTRAHEAFF TGTGCCAGCAGCTTAACAACCAGGGCTCATGAAGCTTTCTTT
. TRBJ2-1 . TRBV11-1 CASSLGRGRSYNEQFF TGTGCCAGCAGCTTGGGCCGGGGGAGATCCTACAATGAGCAGTTCTTC
. TRBJ1-1 . TRBV7-6 CASSLQGAMNTEAFF TGTGCCAGCAGCTTACAAGGGGCCATGAACACTGAAGCTTTCTTT
TRBD1 TRBJ2-4 . TRBV19 CASSLDRTGKNIQYF TGTGCCAGTAGCCTAGACCGGACAGGCAAAAACATTCAGTACTTC
TRBD1 TRBJ2-7 . TRBV5-1 CASSRQGSSYEQYF TGCGCCAGTTCGCGACAGGGCAGCTCCTACGAGCAGTACTTC
. TRBJ1-1 few TRBV7-9 CASSLELQGTEAFF TGTGCCAGCAGCTTAGAACTCCAGGGCACTGAAGCTTTCTTT
. TRBJ1-5 few TRBV19 CASTHRGIWNQPQHF TGTGCCAGTACCCATCGAGGAATTTGGAATCAGCCCCAGCATTTT
TRBD1 TRBJ1-2 once TRBV6-5 CASSSIPGQGIGGYTF TGTGCCAGCAGTTCAATTCCGGGACAGGGAATCGGTGGCTACACCTTC
. TRBJ2-2 . TRBV6-2/TRBV6-3 CASTPGGGIGGELFF TGTGCCAGCACCCCAGGGGGGGGCATTGGCGGGGAGCTGTTTTTT
. TRBJ2-5 . TRBV5-6 CASSFLSGEETQYF TGTGCCAGCAGCTTCCTATCGGGGGAAGAGACCCAGTACTTC
. TRBJ1-6 . TRBV19 CASSLGGRYNSPLHF TGTGCCAGCAGCCTAGGTGGGAGGTATAATTCACCCCTCCACTTT
. TRBJ1-4 once TRBV25-1 CASSQAAGEKLFF TGTGCCAGCAGTCAAGCAGCAGGTGAAAAACTGTTTTTT
TRBD2 TRBJ2-7 . TRBV5-1 CASSLGLAGGELGEQYF TGCGCCAGCAGCTTGGGACTAGCGGGGGGAGAATTGGGCGAGCAGTACTTC
TRBD1 TRBJ1-6 . TRBV2 CASTMTGNSNSPLHF TGTGCCAGCACCATGACAGGGAATTCTAATTCACCCCTCCACTTT
. TRBJ1-6 . TRBV5-1 CASSPNWGADNSPLHF TGCGCCAGCAGCCCGAATTGGGGCGCGGATAATTCACCCCTCCACTTT
. TRBJ2-3 . TRBV5-6 CASSRGLADTDTQYF TGTGCCAGCAGCCGGGGGCTAGCGGATACAGATACGCAGTATTTT
. TRBJ1-4 few TRBV5-5 CASSARVEEKLFF TGTGCCAGCAGCGCCCGGGTAGAAGAAAAACTGTTTTTT
. TRBJ2-1 . TRBV5-5 CASSLAGGGRAYNEQFF TGTGCCAGCAGCTTGGCCGGCGGGGGCAGGGCCTACAATGAGCAGTTCTTC
TRBD2 TRBJ2-1 . TRBV11-3 CASSGSKAGGQNEQFF TGTGCCAGCAGCGGCAGCAAAGCGGGGGGGCAAAATGAGCAGTTCTTC
TRBD1 TRBJ1-3 . TRBV10-2 CASRGDSRLGNTIYF TGCGCCAGCAGGGGGGACAGCCGTCTTGGAAACACCATATATTTT
. TRBJ1-1 once TRBV6-6 CASSSLVNTEAFF TGTGCCAGCAGTTCCCTTGTGAACACTGAAGCTTTCTTT
. TRBJ1-5 . TRBV19 CASRTREHQPQHF TGTGCCAGTAGAACCCGGGAACATCAGCCCCAGCATTTT
. TRBJ2-5 . TRBV19 CASSITRGGYQETQYF TGTGCCAGTAGCATCACCAGGGGTGGGTACCAAGAGACCCAGTACTTC
. TRBJ1-2 once TRBV23-1 CASTPTVNYGYTF TGCGCCAGCACCCCGACAGTTAACTATGGCTACACCTTC
TRBD1 TRBJ2-7 . TRBV2 CASRVDRGLIWQYF TGTGCCAGCAGGGTTGACAGGGGGCTCATTTGGCAGTACTTC
. TRBJ1-2 . TRBV19 CASSSPTAYYGYTF TGTGCCAGTAGTTCCCCGACAGCCTACTATGGCTACACCTTC
. TRBJ2-4 . TRBV21-1 CASSKTPESEQGPTKNIQYF TGTGCCAGCAGCAAAACCCCGGAAAGCGAGCAGGGCCCAACCAAAAACATTCAGTACTTC
. TRBJ2-4 . TRBV5-1 CASSSGVGGNIQYF TGCGCCAGCAGCTCAGGGGTAGGAGGAAACATTCAGTACTTC
. TRBJ1-6 once TRBV9 CASSPRVANSPLHF TGTGCCAGCAGCCCCCGGGTCGCTAATTCACCCCTCCACTTT
. TRBJ2-1 . TRBV10-1 CASSEGGGNEQFF TGCGCCAGCAGTGAAGGGGGGGGGAATGAGCAGTTCTTC
. TRBJ2-2 . TRBV10-3 CAISEGGTGELFF TGTGCCATCAGTGAAGGAGGGACCGGGGAGCTGTTTTTT
. TRBJ1-1 . TRBV29-1 CSVEQWANTEAFF TGCAGCGTTGAACAGTGGGCGAACACTGAAGCTTTCTTT
. TRBJ2-4 . TRBV19 CASTLEGTGGKNIQYF TGTGCCAGTACCCTTGAGGGTACCGGAGGCAAAAACATTCAGTACTTC
. TRBJ1-1 once TRBV4-3 CASSQVMNTEAFF TGCGCCAGCAGCCAAGTAATGAACACTGAAGCTTTCTTT
TRBD1 TRBJ2-7 . TRBV24-1 CATSDRRQGSYEQYF TGTGCCACCAGTGACCGCCGACAGGGCTCCTACGAGCAGTACTTC
. TRBJ2-1 . TRBV5-4 CASSPDPPGSHNEQFF TGTGCCAGCAGCCCGGACCCCCCAGGGTCACACAATGAGCAGTTCTTC
. TRBJ1-4 few TRBV15 CATSRGGFGEKLFF TGTGCCACCAGCAGAGGAGGGTTTGGTGAAAAACTGTTTTTT
. TRBJ1-6 . TRBV18 CASSPDRAENSPLHF TGTGCCAGCTCCCCAGACCGAGCGGAAAATTCACCCCTCCACTTT